These T cell receptor beta chains were read from a single sample in a study of cytomegalovirus exposure and HLA in healthy donors. Assay used: immunoSEQ multiplex PCR; TCRdb lists only in-frame clones, some missing. The sample contains around 98,000 clones, about 90% of which appear only once. The sequenced material came from PBMCs. The receptors were gathered from a man aged 18-30 years in good health and CMV-seropositive. Both conserved end residues are part of each CDR3. Fields, in order: clone size, V gene, D gene, J gene, CDR3 protein, CDR3 DNA. A D gene is named only where the DNA matches it firmly. Size values are once, few and many counts, or a class for expanded clones, and some rows have none.

few	TRBV6-6	NA	TRBJ2-7	CASSYSTSSHRYEQYF	TGTGCCAGCAGTTACTCGACGTCTAGCCATCGGTACGAGCAGTACTTC
NA	TRBV5-8	NA	TRBJ2-2	CASTLETGNTGELFF	TGTGCCAGCACGCTGGAGACAGGGAACACCGGGGAGCTGTTTTTT
NA	TRBV7-2	NA	TRBJ2-1	CASSLAGGPVEQFF	TGTGCCAGCAGCTTAGCGGGGGGGCCCGTTGAGCAGTTCTTC
NA	TRBV19	TRBD1	TRBJ2-7	CASSRTGVGYEQYF	TGTGCCAGTAGTCGGACAGGGGTAGGCTACGAGCAGTACTTC
NA	TRBV15	TRBD1	TRBJ2-1	CATSRDPGTAAYNEQFF	TGTGCCACCAGCAGAGATCCAGGGACAGCAGCATACAATGAGCAGTTCTTC
NA	TRBV6-5	NA	TRBJ1-4	CASSYTGGFNEKLFF	TGTGCCAGCAGTTATACTGGAGGATTTAATGAAAAACTGTTTTTT
NA	TRBV14	TRBD1	TRBJ2-3	CASSSAGGDTQYF	TGTGCCAGCAGCTCAGCAGGGGGAGATACGCAGTATTTT
few	TRBV21-1	NA	TRBJ1-6	CASSRRSSYNSPLHF	TGTGCCAGCAGCAGAAGGAGCTCCTATAATTCACCCCTCCACTTT
NA	TRBV10-1	TRBD1	TRBJ1-1	CASSDGQGHTEAFF	TGCGCCAGCAGTGACGGACAGGGCCACACTGAAGCTTTCTTT
NA	TRBV15	NA	TRBJ2-7	CATSRDRGHYEQYF	TGTGCCACCAGCAGAGATCGGGGACACTACGAGCAGTACTTC
NA	TRBV18	NA	TRBJ1-1	CASSPQGAEAFF	TGTGCCAGCTCACCTCAGGGTGCTGAAGCTTTCTTT